The T cell receptor beta chain described here comes from a study of CD8 T cells in Susac syndrome (dated by TCRdb to the late 2010s). Background for the entire study: The study used repertoire sequencing to test whether antigen drove CD8+ T cell activation and differentiation in Susac syndrome. The full study reports these points: The number of individuals in the TCR sequencing and HLA analysis was acknowledged as relatively small.

RNA was extracted with the RNeasy kit and 0.5 to 1 ug was reverse transcribed using random hexamers. TCR beta CDR3 regions were amplified with the immunoSEQ multiplex PCR assay covering 54 Vbeta and 13 Jbeta segments. To correct PCR amplification bias, a synthetic template baseline was used for both primer optimization and computational correction. Turning to the authors' computational methods: Reads were annotated to V, D and J genes according to IMGT and were analyzed with immunoSEQ Analyzer, with only productive sequences retained. To calculate clonality, Shannon entropy was normalized by log2 of the number of productive unique sequences and then subtracted from one. For each patient and control, public and private clones were evaluated among the 100 most prevalent clones. A clone was defined as Susac-specific if it was absent from the healthy and MS cohorts, from more than 850 published viral clones and from other ImmuneACCESS disease sequences. The public reads were run again by TCRdb, first through fastp at Q25 and then through MiXCR, and only productive beta chains were kept. Rows with one shared CDR3 protein collapse into an entry with the most common genes and DNA. The V and J calls shown here were made by TCRdb, not taken from the authors' results. Across this sample there are roughly 180,000 distinct CDR3 sequences, with approximately 93% seen only once. The biggest ten clones account for roughly 0.094% of the sample.

Trimming costs V 1 base and J 5 bases, and their ends lie 11 bases apart. The CDR3 holds 14 amino acids from the cysteine to the phenylalanine. Only the CDR3 DNA stays, 42 bases, in frame from base 1. Reading the germline V gene gives CDR1 KGHSH and CDR2 LQKENI. As regards this clonotype: The antigen it binds to is not known. No base quality values were provided; no much bigger clone lies one nucleotide off.

Peripheral blood CD8+ and CD4+ T cells from healthy donors, Susac syndrome patients and multiple sclerosis patients were profiled using high-throughput TCR beta sequencing. Multiple sclerosis controls were treatment-naive patients with stable or active relapsing-remitting disease fulfilling revised McDonald criteria. Bulk CD8+ and CD4+ T cells were purified magnetically by negative isolation, whereas CD8+ TEMRA cells were enriched by FACS. Blood was drawn into EDTA tubes, processed within 24 hours, and PBMCs were isolated by density gradient centrifugation. PBMCs destined for TCR sequencing were cryopreserved in liquid nitrogen and later thawed in a 37 °C water bath. Purity of sorted or isolated CD4+, CD8+ and CD8+ TEMRA cells was at least 90%.

The receptor's source is a human donor with multiple sclerosis. Recombination connected TRBV18 to TRBJ1-1; possibly the D gene is TRBD1, per 5 matching bases. Sequenced input: CD4+ T cells from PBMCs. The bases are TGTGCCAGCTCACCACAGGGGCTGGGGACTGAAGCTTTCTTT. Its product reads: CASSPQGLGTEAFF. With all but the CDR3 taken from the reference TRBV18 and TRBJ1-1 genes, the full variable domain is: NAGVMQNPRHLVRRRGQEARLRCSPMKGHSHVYWYRQLPEEGLKFMVYLQKENIIDESGMPKERFSAEFPKEGPSILRIQQVVRGDSAAYFCASSPQGLGTEAFFGQGTRLTVV.